One and the same sample provided the 2 T cell receptor beta chains below, sequenced in a study of blood T cell repertoires in COVID-19. TCRdb's copy holds only in-frame clones and misses some; the assay was immunoSEQ multiplex PCR. The table includes 150,000 to 200,000 clones, under 85% detected once. The specimen sequenced was peripheral blood. These receptor sequences come from a man older than 75 with COVID-19, enrolled during active disease.

The V gene is TRBV11-3, the J gene TRBJ2-5; a possible D gene is TRBD1 (5 bases). Trimming removed 1 base from V and 4 bases from J, with 16 bases in between. The V gene's germline CDR1 is SGHNT and CDR2 YENEEA. The CDR3 consists of 16 residues. CDR3 protein: CASSLGQQGWGETQYF. The CDR3 region has the DNA TGTGCCAGCAGCTTAGGGCAGCAGGGTTGGGGAGAGACCCAGTACTTC.

V and J are TRBV27 and TRBJ1-4; tentative D call: TRBD1 (5 bases). The CDR3 has 13 residues. Trimming cost V 4 bases and J 6 bases, with 9 bases left between them. CDR1 is MNHEY, CDR2 SMNVEV, per germline (reference sequence). The CDR3 is CASSYQGHEKLFF. CDR3 sequence (DNA): TGTGCCAGCAGTTACCAGGGCCATGAAAAACTGTTTTTT.